This is a list of T cell receptor beta chains from one sample in a study of CD8 T cell repertoires and HIV-1 epitope variants. TCRdb's copy holds only in-frame clones and misses some; the assay was immunoSEQ multiplex PCR. The data hold roughly 100,000 clones, with roughly four fifths observed a single time. The sequencing sample was made of uncultured baseline CD8+ T cells from peripheral blood mononuclear cells (PBMCs). These receptors were taken from a male donor with HIV. Each CDR3 is given with its conserved first and last residue. Each record gives: clone size, D gene, V gene, J gene, CDR3 DNA, CDR3 protein. D genes are given only for firm matches. For some rows the clone size is stated as once, few or many, or as a class when expanded; others skip it.

size: .; D: .; V: TRBV6-5; J: TRBJ1-5; DNA: TGTGCCAGCAGTTACTCGAGAAGGGCCGATCAGCCCCAGCATTTT; CDR3: CASSYSRRADQPQHF
size: .; D: TRBD2; V: TRBV28; J: TRBJ2-3; DNA: TGTGCCAGCGTAGGGCGGGGGGCTGCAGATACGCAGTATTTT; CDR3: CASVGRGAADTQYF
size: .; D: .; V: TRBV13; J: TRBJ2-3; DNA: TGTGCCAGCAGCTTAGGCCTCGGCACAGATACGCAGTATTTT; CDR3: CASSLGLGTDTQYF
size: few; D: TRBD2; V: TRBV9; J: TRBJ2-6; DNA: TGTGCCAGCAGCGAAATTTACGGGAGGTCTGGGGCCAACGTCCTGACTTTC; CDR3: CASSEIYGRSGANVLTF
size: .; D: TRBD1; V: TRBV4-2; J: TRBJ2-7; DNA: TGTGCCAGCAGCCAAGATCGTGGCGGACAGGGTACATCCTACGAGCAGTACTTC; CDR3: CASSQDRGGQGTSYEQYF
size: .; D: TRBD1; V: TRBV7-9; J: TRBJ1-2; DNA: TGTGCCAGCAGTCCGGGACAGGGGAGCGGCTACACCTTC; CDR3: CASSPGQGSGYTF
size: few; D: TRBD1; V: TRBV5-4; J: TRBJ2-7; DNA: TGTGCCAGCAGCTTGGACTTAAGACAGGGGTTGTACGAGCAGTACTTC; CDR3: CASSLDLRQGLYEQYF
size: few; D: .; V: TRBV10-3; J: TRBJ1-1; DNA: TGTGCCATCAGTGAGTCGACAGATAGGGCTTTCTTT; CDR3: CAISESTDRAFF
size: .; D: .; V: TRBV6-5; J: TRBJ1-3; DNA: TGTGCCAGCAGTTACTTAGGACAGAGTTCTGGAAACACCATATATTTT; CDR3: CASSYLGQSSGNTIYF
size: .; D: TRBD2; V: TRBV7-2; J: TRBJ2-5; DNA: TGTGCCAGCAGCTTACAGGGAGGGGCCGAGACCCAGTACTTC; CDR3: CASSLQGGAETQYF
size: .; D: .; V: TRBV11-2; J: TRBJ2-1; DNA: TGTGCCAGCAGCTCTTTAAGGGGTGACAATGAGCAGTTCTTC; CDR3: CASSSLRGDNEQFF
size: many; D: TRBD1; V: TRBV7-9; J: TRBJ2-3; DNA: TGTGCCAGCAGCTTACGGACAGGGAGCACAGATACGCAGTATTTT; CDR3: CASSLRTGSTDTQYF
size: .; D: .; V: TRBV18; J: TRBJ1-5; DNA: TGTGCCAGCTCCTCCAGGACAGATAGCAATCAGCCCCAGCATTTT; CDR3: CASSSRTDSNQPQHF
size: few; D: TRBD1; V: TRBV5-1; J: TRBJ2-1; DNA: TGCGCCAGCAGCTCGACTACAGGGGGCTTTAACAATGAGCAGTTCTTC; CDR3: CASSSTTGGFNNEQFF
size: .; D: .; V: TRBV7-8; J: TRBJ1-4; DNA: TGTGCCAGCAGCTTAGGGCCGAATGAAAAACTGTTTTTT; CDR3: CASSLGPNEKLFF
size: .; D: .; V: TRBV10-3; J: TRBJ2-7; DNA: TGTGCCATCAGTGAGTCATGGGGGAACGAGCAGTACTTC; CDR3: CAISESWGNEQYF
size: .; D: TRBD2; V: TRBV5-6; J: TRBJ2-5; DNA: TGTGCCAGCAGCTACTTTAGCGGGAGGGCCGCGGAGACCCAGTACTTC; CDR3: CASSYFSGRAAETQYF
size: .; D: .; V: TRBV27; J: TRBJ2-1; DNA: TGTGCCAGCGTATCACCAAACTACCCCAATGAGCAGTTCTTC; CDR3: CASVSPNYPNEQFF
size: once; D: .; V: TRBV7-3; J: TRBJ1-1; DNA: TGTGCCAGCAGCCTAACACTGAACACTGAAGCTTTCTTT; CDR3: CASSLTLNTEAFF
size: .; D: .; V: TRBV19; J: TRBJ2-5; DNA: TGTGCCAGTAGTATGGGCGGGGAGACCCAGTACTTC; CDR3: CASSMGGETQYF
size: .; D: .; V: TRBV5-8; J: TRBJ1-6; DNA: TGTGCCAGCAGCAAACCAGGGTCGAATTCACCCCTCCACTTT; CDR3: CASSKPGSNSPLHF
size: .; D: .; V: TRBV27; J: TRBJ2-1; DNA: TGTGCCAGCAGACCCCCAGGGGCGGGTGAGCAGTTCTTC; CDR3: CASRPPGAGEQFF
size: .; D: .; V: TRBV19; J: TRBJ1-5; DNA: TGTGCCACCAGGAGGGGATGGCAGCCCCAGCATTTT; CDR3: CATRRGWQPQHF
size: once; D: TRBD2; V: TRBV5-1; J: TRBJ2-3; DNA: TGCGCCAGCAGCTTGGGGGCTAGCGGGAGTTCTGGCACAGATACGCAGTATTTT; CDR3: CASSLGASGSSGTDTQYF
size: .; D: TRBD2; V: TRBV6-6; J: TRBJ2-1; DNA: TGTGCCAGCAGTTACGACAGCGGGAGGAGTGAGCAGTTCTTC; CDR3: CASSYDSGRSEQFF
size: .; D: TRBD1; V: TRBV6-5; J: TRBJ1-5; DNA: TGTGCCAGCAGTTGGACAGGGAGAAATAGCAATCAGCCCCAGCATTTT; CDR3: CASSWTGRNSNQPQHF
size: .; D: .; V: TRBV25-1; J: TRBJ1-4; DNA: TGTGCCAGCAGTGAACAGGCCACCGGAAGGAATGAAAAACTGTTTTTT; CDR3: CASSEQATGRNEKLFF
size: .; D: .; V: TRBV6-5; J: TRBJ1-1; DNA: TGTGCCAGCAGTTACTCCCAGCAGGGGTTTAGCACTGAAGCTTTCTTT; CDR3: CASSYSQQGFSTEAFF
size: .; D: TRBD1; V: TRBV5-5; J: TRBJ2-5; DNA: TGTGCCAGCAGCTTGGTTCGTGGACAGGGGGAAGAGACCCAGTACTTC; CDR3: CASSLVRGQGEETQYF
size: .; D: TRBD2; V: TRBV28; J: TRBJ2-7; DNA: TGTGCCAGCAGAGCGGGGGGCGAGCAGTACTTC; CDR3: CASRAGGEQYF
size: .; D: .; V: TRBV9; J: TRBJ2-5; DNA: TGTGCCAGCAGCGTAGGGGGGTCCCAAGAGACCCAGTACTTC; CDR3: CASSVGGSQETQYF
size: .; D: .; V: TRBV7-2; J: TRBJ2-1; DNA: TGTGCCAGCAGCTCTGCTGGGGGGTCCATCAATGAGCAGTTCTTC; CDR3: CASSSAGGSINEQFF
size: .; D: TRBD2; V: TRBV5-1; J: TRBJ2-7; DNA: TGCGCCAGCAGCTTGCTCGGGAGGCACCACGAGCAGTACTTC; CDR3: CASSLLGRHHEQYF
size: .; D: TRBD2; V: TRBV6-1; J: TRBJ2-7; DNA: TGTGCCAGCGGTAGCGGGAGGGCCGAGTACTTC; CDR3: CASGSGRAEYF
size: .; D: .; V: TRBV7-2; J: TRBJ1-5; DNA: TGTGCCAGCAGCTTCGGAATCGGGAGCAATCAGCCCCAGCATTTT; CDR3: CASSFGIGSNQPQHF
size: .; D: TRBD1; V: TRBV18; J: TRBJ2-7; DNA: TGTGCCAGCTCACCACCGACAGGGATCCGTTCCCCTAACTACGAGCAGTACTTC; CDR3: CASSPPTGIRSPNYEQYF
size: .; D: .; V: TRBV21-1; J: TRBJ2-5; DNA: TGTGCCAGCAGCAAAAGCTCGGGACTAGCGGGACAAGAGACCCAGTACTTC; CDR3: CASSKSSGLAGQETQYF
size: .; D: .; V: TRBV5-5; J: TRBJ2-4; DNA: TGTGCCAGCAGCCCGGCGACTCTAGCCAAAAACATTCAGTACTTC; CDR3: CASSPATLAKNIQYF
size: .; D: .; V: TRBV5-1; J: TRBJ1-1; DNA: TGCGCCAGCAGCTTGGCCAGGGACACTGAAGCTTTCTTT; CDR3: CASSLARDTEAFF
size: .; D: .; V: TRBV6-5; J: TRBJ1-4; DNA: TGTGCCAGCAGTTACTCGAGGGCAGGGAATGAAAAACTGTTTTTT; CDR3: CASSYSRAGNEKLFF
size: .; D: TRBD2; V: TRBV28; J: TRBJ2-7; DNA: TGTGCCAGCAGCGGGAGGGGCGCCGAACGCGAGCAGTACTTC; CDR3: CASSGRGAEREQYF
size: .; D: TRBD1; V: TRBV7-9; J: TRBJ1-1; DNA: TGTGCCAGCAGCCAACAGGGGGCGAACACTGAAGCTTTCTTT; CDR3: CASSQQGANTEAFF